The 9 T cell receptor beta chains reported below all come from one sample, sequenced in a study of patients and donors after allogeneic stem cell transplantation. TCRdb recomputed calls from the RT-PCR reads with MiXCR, one row per CDR3 protein. The sample contains some 200,000 distinct CDR3 sequences, 41% of which appear only once. Sequenced input: blood, either unsorted or a sorted T cell fraction (not recorded which). These receptors were obtained from a human donor who was either an allogeneic HSCT recipient or a stem cell or donor lymphocyte infusion donor (not recorded which). It is not recorded whose cells these are; they may come from a transplant donor.

V usage is TRBV7-2 and J usage is TRBJ1-2, with D possibly being TRBD1 (5 bases). In germline, CDR1 is SGHTA, CDR2 FQGNSA. There are 18 residues in the CDR3. V gave up 2 bases and J gave up 1 base, with 20 bases separating them. This CDR3 reads CASSLTTLSGTNNYGYTF. CDR3 bases: TGTGCCAGCAGCTTAACTACCCTCTCCGGGACGAATAACTATGGCTACACCTTC.

This clonotype occurred a few times. This chain joins TRBV27 and TRBJ2-3; 7 positions agree with TRBD2. CDR1 MNHEY and CDR2 SMNVEV come from the germline V gene (reference sequence). The CDR3 runs 19 residues. Germline trimming cut 4 bases from V and 0 bases from J; bases unmatched to any gene: 16. CDR3 residues: CASSYSPPLLALSTDTQYF. For the CDR3, the DNA is TGTGCCAGCAGTTATAGTCCCCCCTTACTAGCGTTGAGCACAGATACGCAGTATTTT.

This chain links TRBV20-1 with TRBJ2-3, with D perhaps TRBD2 (6 bases). Trimming shortened V by 3 bases and J by 6 bases, and 13 bases separated the two germline ends. The CDR3 runs to 13 residues. Germline V gene sequence: CDR1 DFQATT, CDR2 SNEGSKA (reference sequence). Here the CDR3 DNA reads TGCAGTGCTAGGGGGGGTTCCGCGGATACGCAGTATTTT. Protein product: CSARGGSADTQYF.

This chain uses TRBV6-2 or TRBV6-3 with TRBJ1-2, with D possibly being TRBD1 (5 bases). The CDR3 is 16 amino acids. CDR1 MNHEY and CDR2 SVGEGT come from the germline V gene. V dropped 2 bases and J dropped 1 base, with 14 bases sitting between them. CDR3 amino acids: CASSYPTGRFNYGYTF. Written as DNA, the CDR3 is TGTGCCAGCAGTTACCCAACAGGCCGTTTTAACTATGGCTACACCTTC.

The rearrangement joins TRBV4-2 to TRBJ1-1; D is undetermined. Trimming left V 4 bases short and J 5 bases short, with 17 bases between. This CDR3 comprises 15 residues. Germline V CDR1 and CDR2: LGHNA, YNFKEQ. The CDR3 spells CASSPVVGKETEAFF. CDR3 in DNA: TGTGCCAGCAGCCCCGTTGTGGGAAAGGAAACTGAAGCTTTCTTT.

CDR3 amino acids: CSARNRRTNEKLFF. The CDR3 DNA reads TGCAGTGCTCGCAACAGGAGAACTAATGAAAAACTGTTTTTT. This chain links TRBV20-1 with TRBJ1-4; weak D call: TRBD1 (5 bases). The V gene lost 5 bases and the J gene lost 1 base, with 11 bases spanning the gap. CDR1 DFQATT and CDR2 SNEGSKA come from the germline V gene (reference sequence). The CDR3 has 14 amino acids.

V gene TRBV9 combines with J gene TRBJ2-1, with 7 bases lining up with TRBD1. Trimming removed 0 bases from V and 9 bases from J; junction bases left unmatched: 9. The CDR3 contains 15 residues. Germline lookup yields CDR1 SGDLS and CDR2 YYNGEE. The chain's CDR3 is CASSVEGAGEPEQFF. The CDR3 nucleotides read TGTGCCAGCAGCGTAGAGGGGGCAGGGGAGCCTGAGCAGTTCTTC. Full variable domain (outside the CDR3, taken from reference TRBV9 and TRBJ2-1): DSGVTQTPKHLITATGQRVTLRCSPRSGDLSVYWYQQSLDQGLQFLIQYYNGEERAKGNILERFSAQQFPDLHSELNLSSLELGDSALYFCASSVEGAGEPEQFFGPGTRLTVL.

CDR3 in amino acids: CASSLSGLSYGYTF. The CDR3 nucleotides are TGTGCCAGCAGCTTGTCGGGACTGAGCTATGGCTACACCTTC. The chain is built from TRBV7-2 and TRBJ1-2; D perhaps matches TRBD1 (5 bases). The germline V gene encodes CDR1 SGHTA and CDR2 FQGNSA. This CDR3 spans 14 amino acids. V was trimmed by 3 bases and J by 4 bases, leaving 12 bases between them.

The chain carries TRBV4-3 and TRBJ1-3, with 8 positions matching TRBD1. Looked up from germline, CDR1 is LGHNA and CDR2 is YSLEER. This CDR3 spans 16 amino acids. The junction had 5 bases not matched to a gene; V was cut back by 4 bases and J by 0 bases. CDR3 sequence: CASSRGTGDSGNTIYF. The CDR3, as DNA: TGCGCCAGCAGCCGAGGGACAGGCGACTCTGGAAACACCATATATTTT.